Listed below are T cell receptor beta chains from one sample, sequenced in a study of sequential checkpoint blockade in melanoma. Clones were read by immunoSEQ multiplex PCR, and TCRdb kept only the in-frame ones, dropping some. The table lists about 12,000 clones, over 75% of them singletons. The sequences come from CD8+ T cells sorted from blood (inferred from file names), collected from a patient given nivolumab and ipilimumab in sequence. The receptors were sampled from a human donor with melanoma. The CDR3 runs from the conserved cysteine through the conserved F or W. D genes are given only for firm matches. Size is stated for part of the rows, as once, few or many counts, or as a class when the clone is expanded.

len	d_gene	abundance	v_gene	j_gene	CDR3nt	CDR3aa
11	NA	NA	TRBV7-9	TRBJ1-1	TGTGCCAGCACCCTTAACACTGAAGCTTTCTTT	CASTLNTEAFF
15	TRBD1	NA	TRBV19	TRBJ1-1	TGTGCCAGTAGTCTAGGACAGGTTTGGGGCACTGAAGCTTTCTTT	CASSLGQVWGTEAFF
15	NA	once	TRBV4-1	TRBJ2-7	TGCGCCAGCAGCTACTTTGCCGGGGGATCCTACGAGCAGTACTTC	CASSYFAGGSYEQYF
15	TRBD1	NA	TRBV6-1	TRBJ2-7	TGTGCCAGCAGTGAAGCAACGACAGGGGGGTACGAGCAGTACTTC	CASSEATTGGYEQYF
15	TRBD1	NA	TRBV9	TRBJ2-5	TGTGCCAGCAGCGTCGGGACAGGGGGCACAGAGACCCAGTACTTC	CASSVGTGGTETQYF
15	NA	NA	TRBV6-5	TRBJ2-1	TGTGCCAGCAGTTACGGTACTCCGAACTACAATGAGCAGTTCTTC	CASSYGTPNYNEQFF
10	NA	NA	TRBV5-1	TRBJ2-7	TGCGCCAGCACCCTCGTCGAGCAGTACTTC	CASTLVEQYF
15	NA	few	TRBV7-9	TRBJ2-7	TGTGCCAGCAGCCTCCCAGGGTACCGCTCCTACGAGCAGTACTTC	CASSLPGYRSYEQYF
16	TRBD1	NA	TRBV18	TRBJ2-7	TGTGCCAGCTCACCACTGGGACAGGGGGTCTCCTACGAGCAGTACTTC	CASSPLGQGVSYEQYF
14	TRBD2	NA	TRBV5-6	TRBJ2-1	TGTGCCAGCAGCTCCGGGACTAGAGTCCTTGAGCAGTTCTTC	CASSSGTRVLEQFF
17	TRBD2	NA	TRBV4-1	TRBJ2-2	TGCGCCAGCAGCTCCCACCTAGCGGGGGGGCCCACCGGGGAGCTGTTTTTT	CASSSHLAGGPTGELFF
16	NA	NA	TRBV4-3	TRBJ2-1	TGCGCCAGCAGCCAAGATCTGAGCGGTAGTTACAATGAGCAGTTCTTC	CASSQDLSGSYNEQFF
14	TRBD2	NA	TRBV4-3	TRBJ2-1	TGCGCCAGCAGCTTAATGGCGGGGGGCGATGAGCAGTTCTTC	CASSLMAGGDEQFF
12	NA	NA	TRBV6-5	TRBJ1-1	TGTGCCAGCAGTACAGGGAACACTGAAGCTTTCTTT	CASSTGNTEAFF
14	NA	NA	TRBV28	TRBJ2-5	TGTGCCAGCAGCCCTGACAGGTACCAAGAGACCCAGTACTTC	CASSPDRYQETQYF
15	NA	NA	TRBV19	TRBJ1-5	TGTGCCAGTAGTATAAGTTCTCTAAGCAATCAGCCCCAGCATTTT	CASSISSLSNQPQHF
14	NA	NA	TRBV15	TRBJ2-1	TGTGCCACCAGGCGGGCGGGGCCCTACAATGAGCAGTTCTTC	CATRRAGPYNEQFF
15	NA	NA	TRBV27	TRBJ1-2	TGTGCCAGCAGTCTAATGGTGGGGGCGAACTATGGTTACACCTTC	CASSLMVGANYGYTF
18	TRBD2	few	TRBV19	TRBJ2-7	TGTGCCAGTAGTATTAGCACTAGCGGGGAACACCACTACTACGAGCAGTACTTC	CASSISTSGEHHYYEQYF
15	TRBD1	NA	TRBV19	TRBJ1-5	TGTGCCAGTAGTTGGTGGGACAGGGACAATCAGCCCCAGCATTTT	CASSWWDRDNQPQHF
17	TRBD2	NA	TRBV11-1	TRBJ2-1	TGTGCCAGCAGCTTTATCGGCGGACTAGCGGGAGGAGTCGAGCAGTTCTTC	CASSFIGGLAGGVEQFF
12	NA	NA	TRBV19	TRBJ2-5	TGTGCCAGTAGTTGGCTAGGAGAGACCCAGTACTTC	CASSWLGETQYF
16	NA	NA	TRBV28	TRBJ1-4	TGTGCCAGCAGTTTGGCCGGAGGCTCATTTAATGAAAAACTGTTTTTT	CASSLAGGSFNEKLFF
13	NA	NA	TRBV27	TRBJ1-2	TGTGCCAGCAGCCTCGGGTCGAACTATGGCTACACCTTC	CASSLGSNYGYTF
14	TRBD2	NA	TRBV7-9	TRBJ2-1	TGTGCCAGCATTGGACTAGCGGTCTACAATGAGCAGTTCTTC	CASIGLAVYNEQFF
12	NA	NA	TRBV5-1	TRBJ2-7	TGCGCCAGCAGCTTTGGAGGGCACGAGCAGTACTTC	CASSFGGHEQYF
11	NA	NA	TRBV5-4	TRBJ2-7	TGTGCCAGCAGCTCTAACTACGAGCAGTACTTC	CASSSNYEQYF
13	NA	few	TRBV29-1	TRBJ2-7	TGCAGCGTTGAAGAGTTAGCTTCGTACGAGCAGTACTTC	CSVEELASYEQYF
16	NA	NA	TRBV6-4	TRBJ2-3	TGTGCCAGCAGTGACAAGGGAGTGACGGGCACAGATACGCAGTATTTT	CASSDKGVTGTDTQYF
15	TRBD1	medium-sized	TRBV13	TRBJ2-7	TGTGCCAGCAGCTCTTTCGGGACAGGGGAATACGAGCAGTACTTC	CASSSFGTGEYEQYF
15	TRBD1	NA	TRBV9	TRBJ1-2	TGTGCCAGCAGCGTAGCGGGACAGGGCCCTTATGGCTACACCTTC	CASSVAGQGPYGYTF
13	NA	NA	TRBV19	TRBJ1-2	TGTGCCAGTTCGAACGGTGTCCCCTATGGCTACACCTTC	CASSNGVPYGYTF
15	NA	NA	TRBV7-9	TRBJ2-1	TGTGCCAGCGACTTTAAAGGCAGCTCCTACAATGAGCAGTTCTTC	CASDFKGSSYNEQFF
14	NA	NA	TRBV28	TRBJ1-2	TGTGCCAGCAGTTTGTTGGGGGCGCGATATGGCTACACCTTC	CASSLLGARYGYTF
14	TRBD2	NA	TRBV6-1	TRBJ2-1	TGTGCCAGCATAAGGGGAGCGGGAGAGTCCGAGCAGTTCTTC	CASIRGAGESEQFF
19	TRBD1	NA	TRBV28	TRBJ1-1	TGTGCCAGCAGTTCTCTGTCCCGGGACAGGGTTAGTAGGGACACTGAAGCTTTCTTT	CASSSLSRDRVSRDTEAFF
13	TRBD2	NA	TRBV27	TRBJ2-7	TGTGCCAGCAGCCACCGGGGGGTCTACGAGCAGTACTTC	CASSHRGVYEQYF
11	NA	many	TRBV5-3	TRBJ1-3	TGTGCCAGCAGCTTGCTCAACACCATATATTTT	CASSLLNTIYF
13	TRBD1	NA	TRBV25-1	TRBJ2-5	TGTGCCAGCAGTGGGGACAGTCAAGAGACCCAGTACTTC	CASSGDSQETQYF
14	NA	NA	TRBV7-6	TRBJ2-7	TGTGCCAGCAGCTTAGCAGGGGGAATCTACGAGCAGTACTTC	CASSLAGGIYEQYF
16	TRBD1	NA	TRBV5-5	TRBJ2-2	TGTGCCAGCAGCTTGGGGGACAGGGAAGCGGCCGGGGAGCTGTTTTTT	CASSLGDREAAGELFF
16	NA	once	TRBV4-1	TRBJ2-2	TGCGCCAGCAGCCAAGAGGAACAGGGCGTAACCGGGGAGCTGCTTTTT	CASSQEEQGVTGELLF
15	NA	NA	TRBV14	TRBJ1-1	TGTGCCAGCAGCCAATCTCGGGTCGTGAACACTGAAGCTTTCTTT	CASSQSRVVNTEAFF
14	NA	few	TRBV7-6	TRBJ1-3	TGTGCCAGCAGCTTAACAGACTCTGGAAACACCATATATTTT	CASSLTDSGNTIYF
14	NA	once	TRBV7-9	TRBJ2-1	TGTGCCAGCCAGGTCATCGGGGGAGGAGATGAGCAGTTCTTC	CASQVIGGGDEQFF
18	TRBD1	NA	TRBV25-1	TRBJ1-1	TGTGCCAGCAGTGAATTGGGTCAGGGACAGGGGGTGAACACTGAAGCTTTCTTT	CASSELGQGQGVNTEAFF
14	NA	NA	TRBV27	TRBJ2-7	TGTGCCAGCAGTTTACAAGGGGCTTTTTACGAGCAGTACTTC	CASSLQGAFYEQYF
14	NA	medium-sized	TRBV4-1	TRBJ2-7	TGCGCCAGCAGCCAAGATGGGCAGAACTACGAGCAGTACTTC	CASSQDGQNYEQYF
13	NA	NA	TRBV28	TRBJ1-1	TGTGCCAGCAGTCATGGTAGAATTCGTGAAGCTTTCTTT	CASSHGRIREAFF